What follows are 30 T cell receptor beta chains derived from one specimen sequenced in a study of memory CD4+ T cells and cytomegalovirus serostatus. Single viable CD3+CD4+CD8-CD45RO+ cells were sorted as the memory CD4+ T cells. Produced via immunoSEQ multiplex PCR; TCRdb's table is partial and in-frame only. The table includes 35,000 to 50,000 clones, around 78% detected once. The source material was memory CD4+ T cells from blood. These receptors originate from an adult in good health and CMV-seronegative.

The CDR3 sequence: CASSYSSGTAKNIQYF. In nucleotides, the CDR3 is TGTGCCAGCAGTTACTCCAGTGGAACCGCCAAAAACATTCAGTACTTC. This chain links TRBV6-5 with TRBJ2-4; D gene unclear. This CDR3 has 16 residues. V gave up 0 bases and J gave up 1 base, with 10 bases separating them. Germline V lookup: CDR1 MNHEY, CDR2 SVGAGI.

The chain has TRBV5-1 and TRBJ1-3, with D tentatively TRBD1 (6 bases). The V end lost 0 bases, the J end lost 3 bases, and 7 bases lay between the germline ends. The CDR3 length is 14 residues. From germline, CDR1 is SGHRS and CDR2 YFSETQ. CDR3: CASSLEDSGNTIYF. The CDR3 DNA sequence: TGCGCCAGCAGCTTGGAGGACAGTGGAAACACCATATATTTT.

The CDR3 region is CASSLQYGYTF. Written as DNA, the CDR3 is TGTGCCAGCAGCTTGCAGTATGGCTACACCTTC. The rearrangement links TRBV5-8 to TRBJ1-2, with no clear D. The CDR3 consists of 11 residues. CDR1 and CDR2 (germline): SGHTS, YDEGEE. V lost 1 base, J lost 5 bases, and 3 bases lay in between.

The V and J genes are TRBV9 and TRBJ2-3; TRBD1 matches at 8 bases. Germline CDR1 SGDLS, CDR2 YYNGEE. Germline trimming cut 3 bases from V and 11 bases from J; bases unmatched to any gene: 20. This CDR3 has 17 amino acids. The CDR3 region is CASSAASTGVRILKQYF. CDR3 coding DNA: TGTGCCAGCAGCGCGGCTTCGACAGGGGTACGGATCCTTAAGCAGTATTTT. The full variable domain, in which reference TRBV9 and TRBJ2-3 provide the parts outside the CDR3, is DSGVTQTPKHLITATGQRVTLRCSPRSGDLSVYWYQQSLDQGLQFLIQYYNGEERAKGNILERFSAQQFPDLHSELNLSSLELGDSALYFCASSAASTGVRILKQYFGPGTRLTVL.

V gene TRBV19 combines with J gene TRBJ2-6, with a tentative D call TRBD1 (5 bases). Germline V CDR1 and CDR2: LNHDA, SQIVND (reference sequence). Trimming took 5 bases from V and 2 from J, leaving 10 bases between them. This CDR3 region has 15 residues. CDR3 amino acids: CASSPAGPGANVLTF. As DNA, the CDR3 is TGTGCCAGTAGTCCCGCAGGGCCTGGGGCCAACGTCCTGACTTTC.

This chain's CDR3 is CASSLFPTYEQYF. The CDR3 DNA follows: TGTGCCAGCAGTTTATTCCCAACCTACGAGCAGTACTTC. The chain combines TRBV27 with TRBJ2-7, with unresolved D. The CDR3 spans 13 residues. Germline V gene sequence: CDR1 MNHEY, CDR2 SMNVEV (reference sequence). Trimming stripped 1 base from V and 2 bases from J, with 6 bases between.

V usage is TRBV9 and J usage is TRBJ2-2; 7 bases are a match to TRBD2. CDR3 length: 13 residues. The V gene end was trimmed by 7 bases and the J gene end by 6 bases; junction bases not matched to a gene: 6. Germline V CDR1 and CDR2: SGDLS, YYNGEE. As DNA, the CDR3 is TGTGCCAGCGGACTAGATTTGGCCGGGGAGCTGTTTTTT. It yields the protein CASGLDLAGELFF.

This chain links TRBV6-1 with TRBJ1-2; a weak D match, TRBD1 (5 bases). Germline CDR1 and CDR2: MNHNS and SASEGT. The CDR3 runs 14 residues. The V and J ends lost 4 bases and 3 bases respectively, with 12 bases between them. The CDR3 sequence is CASSGTGTDYGYTF. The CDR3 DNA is TGTGCCAGCAGTGGGACCGGGACGGACTATGGCTACACCTTC.

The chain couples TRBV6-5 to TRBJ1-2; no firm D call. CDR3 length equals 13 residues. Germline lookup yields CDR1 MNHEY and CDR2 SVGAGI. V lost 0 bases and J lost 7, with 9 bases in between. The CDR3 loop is CASSYSRDSGYTF. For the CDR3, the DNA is TGTGCCAGCAGTTACTCGCGGGATAGTGGCTACACCTTC.

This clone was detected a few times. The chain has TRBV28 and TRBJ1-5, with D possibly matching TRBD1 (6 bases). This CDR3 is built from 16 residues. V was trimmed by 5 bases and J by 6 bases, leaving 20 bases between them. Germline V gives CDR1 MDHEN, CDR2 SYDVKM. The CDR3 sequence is CASSPTQGRWGQPQHF. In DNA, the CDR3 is TGTGCCAGCAGTCCTACCCAGGGGCGGTGGGGTCAGCCCCAGCATTTT.

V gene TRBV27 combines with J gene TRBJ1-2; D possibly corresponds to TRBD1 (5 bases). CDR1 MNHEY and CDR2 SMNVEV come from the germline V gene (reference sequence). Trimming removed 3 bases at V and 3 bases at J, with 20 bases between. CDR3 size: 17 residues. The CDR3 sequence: CASSFGDGRDLDYGYTF. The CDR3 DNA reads TGTGCCAGCAGTTTTGGGGATGGGAGGGACCTGGACTATGGCTACACCTTC.

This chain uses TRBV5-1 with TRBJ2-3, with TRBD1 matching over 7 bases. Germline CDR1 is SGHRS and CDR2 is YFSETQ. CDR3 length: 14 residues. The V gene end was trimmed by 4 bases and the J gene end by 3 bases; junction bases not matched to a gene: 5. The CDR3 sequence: CASSGQVQTDTQYF. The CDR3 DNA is TGCGCCAGCAGCGGACAGGTTCAAACAGATACGCAGTATTTT.

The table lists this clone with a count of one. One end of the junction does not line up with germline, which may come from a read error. DNA for the CDR3: TGTGCCAGCAACTTAGCACAGGGGTACGAGCAGTACTTC. Encoded protein: CASNLAQGYEQYF. The chain couples TRBV11-3 to TRBJ2-7, with TRBD1 matching over 7 bases. The CDR3 covers 13 residues. Germline CDR1 is SGHNT and CDR2 is YENEEA.

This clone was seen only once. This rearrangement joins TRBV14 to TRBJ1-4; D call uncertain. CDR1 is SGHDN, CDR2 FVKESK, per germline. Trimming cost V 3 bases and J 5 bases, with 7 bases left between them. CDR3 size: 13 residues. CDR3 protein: CASSHGLNEKLFF. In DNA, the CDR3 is TGTGCCAGCAGCCATGGTTTAAATGAAAAACTGTTTTTT.

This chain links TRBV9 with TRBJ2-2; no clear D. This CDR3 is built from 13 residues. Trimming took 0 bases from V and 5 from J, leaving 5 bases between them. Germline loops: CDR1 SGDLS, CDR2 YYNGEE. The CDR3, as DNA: TGTGCCAGCAGCGTAGTCGAAACCGGGGAGCTGTTTTTT. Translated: CASSVVETGELFF.

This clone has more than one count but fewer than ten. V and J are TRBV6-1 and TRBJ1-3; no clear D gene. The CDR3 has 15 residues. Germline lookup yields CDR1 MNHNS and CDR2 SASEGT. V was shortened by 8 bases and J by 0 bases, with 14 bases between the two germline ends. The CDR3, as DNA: TGTGCCAGCCTGCTAGGGCGGGCCTCTGGAAACACCATATATTTT. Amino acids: CASLLGRASGNTIYF.

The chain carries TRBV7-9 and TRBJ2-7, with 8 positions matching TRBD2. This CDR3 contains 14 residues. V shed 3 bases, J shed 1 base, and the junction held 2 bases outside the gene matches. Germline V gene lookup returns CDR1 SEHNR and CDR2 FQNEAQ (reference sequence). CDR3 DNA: TGTGCCAGCAGCTTCCGGGGGGGATCCTACGAGCAGTACTTC. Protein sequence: CASSFRGGSYEQYF.

CDR3 protein: CASSISSVGSYEQYF. The CDR3 DNA reads as TGTGCCAGTAGTATATCCTCCGTAGGGTCCTACGAGCAGTACTTC. The rearrangement joins TRBV19 to TRBJ2-7; D is undetermined. The CDR3 covers 15 residues. The V end lost 2 bases, the J end lost 1 base, and 12 bases lay between the germline ends. The germline CDR1 and CDR2 sequences are LNHDA and SQIVND (reference sequence).

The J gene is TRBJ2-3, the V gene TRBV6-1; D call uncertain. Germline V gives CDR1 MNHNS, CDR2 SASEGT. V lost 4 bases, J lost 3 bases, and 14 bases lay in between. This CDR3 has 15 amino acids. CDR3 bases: TGTGCCAGCAGTGCACCTCCTCCCAGGACAGATACGCAGTATTTT. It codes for CASSAPPPRTDTQYF.

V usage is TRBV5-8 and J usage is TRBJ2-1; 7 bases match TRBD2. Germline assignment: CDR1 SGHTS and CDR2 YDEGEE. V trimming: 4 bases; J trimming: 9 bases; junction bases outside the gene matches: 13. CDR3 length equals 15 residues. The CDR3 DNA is TGTGCCAGCAGCCCCCCCTGGGGGGGGGATAGTGAGCAGTTCTTC. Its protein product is CASSPPWGGDSEQFF.

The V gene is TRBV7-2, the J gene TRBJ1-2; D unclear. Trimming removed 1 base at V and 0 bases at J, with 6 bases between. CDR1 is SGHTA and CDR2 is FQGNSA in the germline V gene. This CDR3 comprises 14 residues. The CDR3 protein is CASSLDGANYGYTF. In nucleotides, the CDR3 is TGTGCCAGCAGCTTAGATGGAGCTAACTATGGCTACACCTTC.

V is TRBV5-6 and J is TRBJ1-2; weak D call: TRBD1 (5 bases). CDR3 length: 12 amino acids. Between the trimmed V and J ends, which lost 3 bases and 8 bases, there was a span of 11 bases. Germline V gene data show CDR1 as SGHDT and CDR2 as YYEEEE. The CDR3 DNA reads TGTGCCAGCAGCTCAGGGTTGGAGGGCTACACCTTC. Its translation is CASSSGLEGYTF.

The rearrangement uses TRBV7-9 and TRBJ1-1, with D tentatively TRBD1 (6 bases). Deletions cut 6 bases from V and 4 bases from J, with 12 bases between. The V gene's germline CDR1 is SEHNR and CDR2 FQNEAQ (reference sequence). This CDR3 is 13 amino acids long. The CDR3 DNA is TGTGCCAGCAGACTGGGGGCCGGCACTGAAGCTTTCTTT. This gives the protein CASRLGAGTEAFF.

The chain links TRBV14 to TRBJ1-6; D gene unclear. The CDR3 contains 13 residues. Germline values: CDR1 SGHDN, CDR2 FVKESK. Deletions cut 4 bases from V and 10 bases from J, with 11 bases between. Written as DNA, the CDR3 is TGTGCCAGCAGCCTCCGTGTATTATCACCCCTCCACTTT. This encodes CASSLRVLSPLHF.

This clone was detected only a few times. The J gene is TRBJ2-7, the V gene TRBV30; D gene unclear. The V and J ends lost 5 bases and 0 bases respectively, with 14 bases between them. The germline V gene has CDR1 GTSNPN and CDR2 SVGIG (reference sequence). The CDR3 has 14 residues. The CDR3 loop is CAWEAGSFSYEQYF. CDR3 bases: TGTGCCTGGGAAGCCGGCAGCTTCTCCTACGAGCAGTACTTC. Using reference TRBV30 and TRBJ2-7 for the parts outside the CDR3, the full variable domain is SQTIHQWPATLVQPVGSPLSLECTVEGTSNPNLYWYRQAAGRGLQLLFYSVGIGQISSEVPQNLSASRPQDRQFILSSKKLLLSDSGFYLCAWEAGSFSYEQYFGPGTRLTVT.

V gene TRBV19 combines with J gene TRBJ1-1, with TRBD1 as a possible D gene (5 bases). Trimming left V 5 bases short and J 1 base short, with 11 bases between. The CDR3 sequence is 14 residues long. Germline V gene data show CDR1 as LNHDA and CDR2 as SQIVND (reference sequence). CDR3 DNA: TGTGCCAGTAGTTTTCAGGGAGGGAACACTGAAGCTTTCTTT. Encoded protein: CASSFQGGNTEAFF.

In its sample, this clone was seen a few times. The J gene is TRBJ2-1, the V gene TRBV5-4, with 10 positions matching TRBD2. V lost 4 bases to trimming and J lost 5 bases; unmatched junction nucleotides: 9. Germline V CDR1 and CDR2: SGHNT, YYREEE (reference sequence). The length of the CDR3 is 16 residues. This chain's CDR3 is CASSEKGTSVDNEQFF. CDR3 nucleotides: TGTGCCAGCAGCGAAAAGGGGACTAGCGTCGACAATGAGCAGTTCTTC.

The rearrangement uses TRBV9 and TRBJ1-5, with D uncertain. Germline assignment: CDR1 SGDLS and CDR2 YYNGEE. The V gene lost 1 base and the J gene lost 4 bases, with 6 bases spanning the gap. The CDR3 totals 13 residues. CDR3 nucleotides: TGTGCCAGCAGCGTATCGCAGAATCAGCCCCAGCATTTT. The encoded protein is CASSVSQNQPQHF. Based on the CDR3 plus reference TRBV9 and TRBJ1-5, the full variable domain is DSGVTQTPKHLITATGQRVTLRCSPRSGDLSVYWYQQSLDQGLQFLIQYYNGEERAKGNILERFSAQQFPDLHSELNLSSLELGDSALYFCASSVSQNQPQHFGDGTRLSIL.

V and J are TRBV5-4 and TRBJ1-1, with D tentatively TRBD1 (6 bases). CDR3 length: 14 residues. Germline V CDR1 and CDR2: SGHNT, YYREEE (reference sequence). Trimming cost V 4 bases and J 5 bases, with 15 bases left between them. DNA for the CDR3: TGTGCCAGCAGCGACGACAGCCAGGGGACTGAAGCTTTCTTT. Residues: CASSDDSQGTEAFF.

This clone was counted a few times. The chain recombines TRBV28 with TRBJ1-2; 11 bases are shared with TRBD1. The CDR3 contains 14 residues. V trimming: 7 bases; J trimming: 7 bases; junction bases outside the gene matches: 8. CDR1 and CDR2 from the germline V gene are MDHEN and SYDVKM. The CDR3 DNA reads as TGTGCCAGCATGCTCCCCGGGACAGGGGGTGGCTACACCTTC. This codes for CASMLPGTGGGYTF.